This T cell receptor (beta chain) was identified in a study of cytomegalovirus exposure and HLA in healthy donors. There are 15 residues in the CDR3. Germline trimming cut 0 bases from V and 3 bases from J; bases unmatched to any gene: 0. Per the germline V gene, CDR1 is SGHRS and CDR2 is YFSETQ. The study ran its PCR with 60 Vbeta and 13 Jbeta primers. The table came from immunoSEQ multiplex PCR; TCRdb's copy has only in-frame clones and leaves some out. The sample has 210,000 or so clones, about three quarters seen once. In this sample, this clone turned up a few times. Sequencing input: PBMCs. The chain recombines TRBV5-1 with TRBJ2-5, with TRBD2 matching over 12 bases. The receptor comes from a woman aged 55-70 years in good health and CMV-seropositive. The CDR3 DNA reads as TGCGCCAGCAGCTTGGGACTAGCGGGGGAAGAGACCCAGTACTTC. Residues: CASSLGLAGEETQYF.